Following are 22 T cell receptor beta chains from one sample sequenced in a study of blood T cell repertoires in COVID-19 (dated by TCRdb to 2018 to 2021). Library preparation was by the immunoSEQ multiplex PCR assay. The clones in this table, taken by TCRdb from immuneACCESS, are in-frame only. Not every clone is retained; where verified, under half of the shortfall comes from an unresolved V gene, and the cause of the rest is unknown. The sample table lists some 20,000 clones, about 82% of them with a count of one. Roughly 67% of the sample belongs to the ten largest clones. Sequenced sample: peripheral blood. The source of these receptors is an elderly man with acute or convalescent COVID-19.

The chain carries TRBV30 and TRBJ2-2; TRBD1 might be the D (5 bases). CDR3 length: 13 amino acids. Per the germline V gene, CDR1 is GTSNPN and CDR2 is SVGIG (reference sequence). V gave up 5 bases and J gave up 9 bases, with 16 bases separating them. The CDR3 DNA is TGTGCCTGGGACCAGGGCCTTTCGAGGGAGCTGTTTTTT. Translation: CAWDQGLSRELFF. The full variable domain, rest sourced from reference TRBV30 and TRBJ2-2, is SQTIHQWPATLVQPVGSPLSLECTVEGTSNPNLYWYRQAAGRGLQLLFYSVGIGQISSEVPQNLSASRPQDRQFILSSKKLLLSDSGFYLCAWDQGLSRELFFGEGSRLTVL.

This chain connects TRBV9 to TRBJ1-3; 12 bases fit TRBD1. Germline V lookup: CDR1 SGDLS, CDR2 YYNGEE. The CDR3 has 19 amino acids. The V gene end was trimmed by 4 bases and the J gene end by 4 bases; junction bases not matched to a gene: 15. CDR3 in amino acids: CASSLGKGTGGAVGNTIYF. CDR3 sequence (DNA): TGTGCCAGCAGCCTCGGGAAAGGGACAGGGGGCGCGGTGGGAAACACCATATATTTT.

The chain carries TRBV5-1 and TRBJ1-1, with D possibly being TRBD1 (5 bases). V was shortened by 0 bases and J by 11 bases, with 14 bases between the two germline ends. Germline V CDR1 and CDR2: SGHRS, YFSETQ. The CDR3 extends over 13 amino acids. The DNA for the CDR3 is TGCGCCAGCAGCTTGGAATATGGGGCGGGGGCTTTCTTT. Amino acids: CASSLEYGAGAFF.

This clone has just a few counts. The CDR3 sequence is CASSIYGTGGNSSPLHF. Here the CDR3 DNA reads TGTGCCAGTAGTATCTACGGAACAGGGGGCAATAGTTCACCCCTCCACTTT. The chain links TRBV19 to TRBJ1-6, with 9 bases lining up with TRBD1. Germline trimming cut 3 bases from V and 9 bases from J; bases unmatched to any gene: 12. CDR3 length equals 17 residues. CDR1 is LNHDA and CDR2 is SQIVND in the germline V gene (reference sequence). Using reference TRBV19 and TRBJ1-6 for the parts outside the CDR3, the full variable domain is DGGITQSPKYLFRKEGQNVTLSCEQNLNHDAMYWYRQDPGQGLRLIYYSQIVNDFQKGDIAEGYSVSREKKESFPLTVTSAQKNPTAFYLCASSIYGTGGNSSPLHFGNGTRLTVT.

The chain uses TRBV7-9 and TRBJ2-3; D remains ambiguous. Germline lookup yields CDR1 SEHNR and CDR2 FQNEAQ (reference sequence). With 1 base removed from V and 1 base from J, the gap between germline ends came to 6 bases. This CDR3 is 14 amino acids long. The CDR3 protein is CASSLGSGTDTQYF. For the CDR3, the DNA is TGTGCCAGCAGCTTAGGCTCGGGCACAGATACGCAGTATTTT.

The chain combines TRBV27 with TRBJ1-3; D is unclear. Trimming left V 2 bases short and J 1 base short, with 12 bases between. CDR3 size: 16 residues. Germline V gives CDR1 MNHEY, CDR2 SMNVEV (reference sequence). The CDR3 loop is CASSLGSPRSGNTIYF. The CDR3 DNA follows: TGTGCCAGCAGTTTAGGTTCACCCAGGTCTGGAAACACCATATATTTT.

A single count supports this clone. The V and J genes are TRBV19 and TRBJ2-3, with TRBD2 identical over 13 bases. V lost 4 bases and J lost 1; bases outside the gene matches: 8. The germline V gene encodes CDR1 LNHDA and CDR2 SQIVND (reference sequence). This CDR3 comprises 18 residues. The CDR3: CASSKTSGGALGTDTQYF. The CDR3 DNA sequence: TGTGCCAGTAGTAAAACTAGCGGGGGGGCCTTGGGCACAGATACGCAGTATTTT.

J is TRBJ1-2 and V is TRBV27; D not resolved. Germline V lookup: CDR1 MNHEY, CDR2 SMNVEV (reference sequence). The CDR3 has 14 amino acids. V lost 5 bases and J 6 bases, leaving 16 bases between the germline ends. CDR3 loop: CASSPPAGGNGYTF. In nucleotides, the CDR3 is TGTGCCAGCAGTCCCCCGGCGGGCGGCAATGGCTACACCTTC.

This sequence joins TRBV7-2 and TRBJ1-3; D is unresolved. This CDR3 spans 15 amino acids. The V end lost 1 base, the J end lost 0 bases, and 7 bases lay between the germline ends. Germline assignment: CDR1 SGHTA and CDR2 FQGNSA. Written as DNA, the CDR3 is TGTGCCAGCAGCTTAGAGTCCAGCTCTGGAAACACCATATATTTT. Its protein product is CASSLESSSGNTIYF.

The gene calls are TRBV19 and TRBJ1-5, with 7 bases fitting TRBD1. CDR3 length equals 16 residues. V was pared by 7 bases and J by 5 bases, with 14 bases of the junction left unmatched. The germline V gene encodes CDR1 LNHDA and CDR2 SQIVND (reference sequence). CDR3 DNA sequence: TGTGCCAGTACCCGACTTAGACAGGGCCCTGATCAGCCCCAGCATTTT. Encoded protein: CASTRLRQGPDQPQHF.

This clone was detected a few times. The rearrangement uses TRBV19 and TRBJ1-3; 9 nucleotides agree with TRBD1. The germline CDR1 and CDR2 sequences are LNHDA and SQIVND (reference sequence). Trimming took 3 bases from V and 2 from J; bases not matched to a gene: 5. The CDR3 runs to 16 residues. The chain's CDR3 is CASSIAGTGTGNTIYF. The CDR3, as DNA: TGTGCCAGTAGTATTGCCGGGACAGGGACTGGAAACACCATATATTTT.

V and J are TRBV28 and TRBJ1-6; D uncertain. V was clipped by 6 bases and J by 7 bases, with 10 bases between them. Germline loops: CDR1 MDHEN, CDR2 SYDVKM. The CDR3 is made up of 13 amino acids. The CDR3 loop is CASSSQLNSPLHF. The DNA for the CDR3 is TGTGCCAGCAGCTCCCAACTGAATTCACCCCTCCACTTT.

The chain employs TRBV19 and TRBJ1-2, with no clear D. The germline V gene has CDR1 LNHDA and CDR2 SQIVND (reference sequence). Trimming took off 1 base at V and 7 bases at J, with 10 bases between the two ends. The length of the CDR3 is 13 residues. The CDR3 bases are TGTGCCAGTAGTATAGGGAGCCTCCCTGGCTACACCTTC. Protein sequence: CASSIGSLPGYTF.

V is TRBV6-4 and J is TRBJ2-6, with a tentative D call TRBD1 (5 bases). This CDR3 is built from 15 residues. Trimming left V 7 bases short and J 0 bases short, with 10 bases between. Germline assignment: CDR1 MRHNA and CDR2 SNTAGT. The CDR3 protein is CASTQDSSGANVLTF. CDR3 bases: TGTGCCAGCACCCAAGACAGCTCTGGGGCCAACGTCCTGACTTTC.

This sequence joins TRBV18 and TRBJ2-3; D might be TRBD1 (6 bases). The germline V and J ends were trimmed by 3 bases and 7 bases, with 14 bases remaining between them. This CDR3 contains 14 residues. CDR1 is KGHSH, CDR2 LQKENI, per germline. CDR3 nucleotide sequence: TGTGCCAGCTCACCCGGGACAAATCAAAATACGCAGTATTTT. This sequence encodes CASSPGTNQNTQYF.

This chain connects TRBV6-1 to TRBJ2-7; TRBD2 matches at 7 bases. Looked up from germline, CDR1 is MNHNS and CDR2 is SASEGT. The V segment lost 4 bases and the J segment 4 bases; nucleotides outside the gene matches: 19. The CDR3 covers 18 residues. The CDR3 reads CASSGEGASIATPYEQYF. DNA for the CDR3: TGTGCCAGCAGTGGGGAGGGAGCTTCAATAGCCACCCCTTACGAGCAGTACTTC.

This chain connects TRBV6-5 to TRBJ2-7; 7 bases align to TRBD2. Germline CDR1 and CDR2: MNHEY and SVGAGI. This CDR3 contains 13 residues. The V and J ends lost 6 bases and 3 bases, in that order; junction bases with no gene match: 5. Here the CDR3 reads CASRGGTNYEQYF. The CDR3 DNA is TGTGCCAGCAGAGGCGGGACTAACTACGAGCAGTACTTC.

The V and J genes are TRBV4-2 and TRBJ1-5; TRBD1 matches 8 bases. The V segment lost 0 bases and the J segment 7 bases; nucleotides outside the gene matches: 8. Per germline, CDR1 LGHNA and CDR2 YNFKEQ. The CDR3 is made up of 16 amino acids. CDR3 coding DNA: TGTGCCAGCAGCCAAGAGGTCAGGGGGCTAAGACAGCCCCAGCATTTT. Translated: CASSQEVRGLRQPQHF.

The J gene is TRBJ2-3, the V gene TRBV7-8, with 9 bases lining up with TRBD2. The CDR3 loop spans 15 amino acids. V lost 3 bases to trimming and J lost 3 bases; unmatched junction nucleotides: 4. Germline values: CDR1 SGHVS, CDR2 FQNEAQ. CDR3: CASSFLLAGTDTQYF. The CDR3 DNA reads TGTGCCAGCAGCTTCCTCCTAGCGGGGACAGATACGCAGTATTTT.

This chain links TRBV28 with TRBJ1-6; 10 positions match TRBD1. This CDR3 spans 14 amino acids. CDR1 is MDHEN, CDR2 SYDVKM, per germline. The V segment lost 6 bases and the J segment 14 bases; nucleotides outside the gene matches: 10. CDR3 DNA sequence: TGTGCCAGCAGCCCTCCGGGACAGGGGCTATCCCTCCACTTT. The encoded protein is CASSPPGQGLSLHF.

The chain combines TRBV9 with TRBJ1-2; maybe TRBD1 (6 bases). V shed 4 bases and J shed 4 bases, with 17 bases lying between them. This CDR3 comprises 15 residues. CDR1 and CDR2 from the germline V gene are SGDLS and YYNGEE. The CDR3 here is CASSPPGTTVYGYTF. The CDR3 coding sequence is TGTGCCAGCAGCCCACCCGGGACAACCGTCTATGGCTACACCTTC.

The chain combines TRBV24-1 with TRBJ2-7, with 8 bases fitting TRBD1. Germline V gene sequence: CDR1 KGHDR, CDR2 SFDVKD. The CDR3 consists of 15 residues. V was pared by 4 bases and J by 1 base, with 5 bases of the junction left unmatched. For the CDR3, the DNA is TGTGCCACCAGTGAACCCGGGACAGGTTCCTACGAGCAGTACTTC. This translates into CATSEPGTGSYEQYF.